This TCR beta chain appears in the sequencing data of a study of blood T cell repertoires in COVID-19. Across the study: Samples representing acute and convalescent COVID-19 were sourced from the United States, Italy and Spain. In each case, the material was cDNA or gDNA derived from T cells, B-cell-depleted T cells, or PBMCs.

In the source study's methods: The assay estimated nucleated cells by amplifying reference gene primers. The protocol was immunoSEQ multiplex PCR, while the TCRdb copy is restricted to in-frame clones and leaves out a portion. That table furnishes V, J and clone size, whereas the DNA furnished D and trimming. The sample comprises tens of thousands of clones, about two thirds of which are singletons, and roughly 43% rests with the top ten. The CDR3 is made up of 14 amino acids. Trimming at V came to 5 bases and at J to 7 bases, leaving 4 bases not matched to a gene. Germline-derived CDR1 and CDR2 are LNHDA and SQIVND (reference sequence).

This receptor was identified in a woman of 80 years or more with acute or convalescent COVID-19. The sequenced sample was peripheral blood. The rearrangement joins TRBV19 to TRBJ2-1, with TRBD1 identical over 11 bases. The CDR3 is CASSAGTGGNEQFF. CDR3 nucleotide sequence: TGTGCCAGTAGTGCCGGGACAGGGGGTAATGAGCAGTTCTTC.